This T cell receptor beta chain was identified during a study of cytotoxic CD8 clonotypes in ibrutinib-treated CLL. Across the study: The group held some 11 relapsed/refractory and 15 treatment-naive patients, with some 17 IGHV unmutated.

Germline V gene data show CDR1 as SEHNR and CDR2 as FQNEAQ (reference sequence). Losses at the gene ends were 7 bases for V and 8 bases for J; bases not matched to a gene: 8. The CDR3 length is 14 residues. Comment on this clone: Antigen: not known.

Generated by immunoSEQ multiplex PCR, the TCRdb table keeps only in-frame clones and is missing some. The data contain about 130,000 clones, roughly 80% of them seen just once; the ten biggest clones take up less than 4%. Study results and limitations: Public clonotypes showed up rarely, and on treatment they shrank or held steady. Clonality went up at the time of ibrutinib response, stayed stable in sustained remission, and later dropped back toward its baseline level at progression.

The rearrangement links TRBV7-9 to TRBJ1-4; 9 nucleotides agree with TRBD1. The receptor was derived from a human donor with chronic lymphocytic leukemia. This specimen consisted of PBMCs, obtained after 24 months of ibrutinib treatment. The CDR3 here is CASTLGQGGEKLFF. The CDR3, as DNA: TGTGCCAGCACCCTGGGACAGGGTGGCGAAAAACTGTTTTTT.